These 27 T cell receptor beta chains came from one sample sequenced in a study of CD8 T cells in ankylosing spondylitis. Regarding the study as a whole: Ankylosing spondylitis blood appeared to be characterized by a TCR beta motif of eight highly homologous variants.

The antigens of these receptors remain unknown. TCRdb fed the 5' RACE reads into MiXCR, producing one record per CDR3 protein. The repertoire includes over 400,000 distinct CDR3 sequences, 26% of them detected once, and 0.85% to 1% sits in the top ten. The sequenced material came from blood, either unsorted or a sorted T cell fraction (not recorded which). All receptors come from a male donor with ankylosing spondylitis.

The V and J genes are TRBV27 and TRBJ2-5; 8 bases fit TRBD1. V dropped 1 base and J dropped 7; count of bases not matched to a gene: 11. The CDR3 has 16 residues. CDR1 MNHEY and CDR2 SMNVEV come from the germline V gene (reference sequence). The CDR3 region has the DNA TGTGCCAGCAGTTTATGGGACAGGAGCAGCGGGCCGACCCAGTACTTC. Translation gives CASSLWDRSSGPTQYF.

CDR3 amino acids: CASSLVEAGETQYF. The CDR3 DNA is TGCGCCAGCAGCTTGGTTGAGGCCGGGGAGACCCAGTACTTC. This rearrangement joins TRBV5-1 to TRBJ2-5; D ambiguous. V lost 0 bases and J lost 5, with 11 bases in between. The CDR3 sequence is 14 residues long. Germline V gene sequence: CDR1 SGHRS, CDR2 YFSETQ.

This clonotype turned up a few times. The chain joins TRBV7-9 to TRBJ2-2; 7 nucleotides line up with TRBD2. CDR1 SEHNR and CDR2 FQNEAQ come from the germline V gene (reference sequence). V trimming: 5 bases; J trimming: 0 bases; junction bases outside the gene matches: 6. The CDR3 is 16 residues long. CDR3 nucleotide sequence: TGTGCCAGCAGCCACCGACTAGCAGCGAACACCGGGGAGCTGTTTTTT. Protein product: CASSHRLAANTGELFF.

This clonotype was found many times. The CDR3 spells CASSQMTGNEQFF. CDR3 DNA: TGTGCCAGCAGCCAGATGACAGGGAATGAGCAGTTCTTC. The V gene is TRBV12-3 or TRBV12-4, the J gene TRBJ2-1; 7 bases line up with TRBD1. V lost 6 bases and J lost 7; bases outside the gene matches: 6. The CDR3 is made up of 13 amino acids.

This clonotype was observed a few times. The rearrangement uses TRBV5-5 and TRBJ2-2; 10 bases line up with TRBD2. The CDR3 is 16 amino acids. The ends lost 3 bases at V and 4 bases at J; junction bases unmatched: 6. From germline, CDR1 is SGHKS and CDR2 YYEKEE (reference sequence). CDR3 DNA: TGTGCCAGCAGCTGGGGGGCTAGCGGGAGCACCGGGGAGCTGTTTTTT. This codes for CASSWGASGSTGELFF. The full variable domain, with the rest looked up from reference TRBV5-5 and TRBJ2-2, is DAGVTQSPTHLIKTRGQQVTLRCSPISGHKSVSWYQQVLGQGPQFIFQYYEKEERGRGNFPDRFSARQFPNYSSELNVNALLLGDSALYLCASSWGASGSTGELFFGEGSRLTVL.

This clonotype was detected only a few times. The CDR3 is CASRLRSSETQYF. The CDR3 coding sequence is TGCGCCAGCAGATTACGAAGCTCAGAGACCCAGTACTTC. This chain links TRBV5-1 with TRBJ2-5; D not certain. The CDR3 totals 13 residues. The germline V and J ends were trimmed by 5 bases and 4 bases, with 12 bases remaining between them. Germline loops: CDR1 SGHRS, CDR2 YFSETQ.

The chain carries TRBV28 and TRBJ2-7, with D maybe TRBD2 (6 bases). The germline V and J ends were trimmed by 6 bases and 5 bases, with 14 bases remaining between them. CDR3 length equals 13 residues. Germline assignment: CDR1 MDHEN and CDR2 SYDVKM. CDR3 residues: CASRRGGSDEQYV. The CDR3 bases are TGTGCCAGCAGACGCGGAGGGTCGGACGAGCAGTACGTC.

The genes are TRBV14 and TRBJ2-2; D may be TRBD2 (5 bases). CDR1 and CDR2 from the germline V gene are SGHDN and FVKESK. There are 15 residues in the CDR3. V lost 4 bases and J 3 bases, leaving 12 bases between the germline ends. This CDR3 is CASSPFLGDTGELFF. The CDR3 DNA follows: TGTGCCAGCAGCCCCTTCCTGGGAGACACCGGGGAGCTGTTTTTT.

This clonotype was seen a handful of times. The genes are TRBV11-3 and TRBJ2-1, with TRBD2 matching 9 bases. The V gene end was trimmed by 6 bases and the J gene end by 0 bases; junction bases not matched to a gene: 3. CDR1 is SGHNT, CDR2 YENEEA, per germline. The CDR3 has 15 residues. Here the CDR3 reads CASSNSGSSYNEQFF. The CDR3 DNA is TGTGCCAGCAGTAATAGCGGGAGCTCCTACAATGAGCAGTTCTTC.

V is TRBV20-1 and J is TRBJ1-4, with a tentative D call TRBD1 (5 bases). CDR1 and CDR2 from the germline V gene are DFQATT and SNEGSKA (reference sequence). The CDR3 covers 15 residues. Trimming pared 1 base from V and 2 bases from J, leaving 11 bases between. The CDR3 here is CSARGGKGTNEKLFF. In DNA form, the CDR3 reads TGCAGTGCTAGAGGGGGGAAAGGTACTAATGAAAAACTGTTTTTT.

In this sample, this clonotype turned up a few times. The chain joins TRBV10-3 to TRBJ2-1; D perhaps matches TRBD1 (6 bases). There are 12 residues in the CDR3. V was pared by 0 bases and J by 13 bases, with 10 bases between. Germline V gene sequence: CDR1 ENHRY, CDR2 SYGVKD. Written as DNA, the CDR3 is TGTGCCATCAGTGAGTCGGGGGCCACCCAGTTCTTC. It codes for CAISESGATQFF.

The genes are TRBV20-1 and TRBJ2-3, with 9 bases fitting TRBD2. Germline V gene sequence: CDR1 DFQATT, CDR2 SNEGSKA (reference sequence). The CDR3 consists of 15 residues. The CDR3: CSAPERTSDTDTQYF. The CDR3 coding sequence is TGCAGCGCCCCCGAGCGGACTAGCGACACAGATACGCAGTATTTT.

V is TRBV5-1 and J is TRBJ1-1; the D gene is possibly TRBD1 (5 bases). The germline V gene encodes CDR1 SGHRS and CDR2 YFSETQ. The CDR3 length is 13 residues. Trimming removed 3 bases at V and 2 bases at J, with 8 bases between. DNA of the CDR3: TGCGCCAGCAGCTACAGGTCCAACACTGAAGCTTTCTTT. This sequence encodes CASSYRSNTEAFF.

This chain connects TRBV29-1 to TRBJ2-2; D not resolved. The V end lost 7 bases, the J end lost 4 bases, and 16 bases lay between the germline ends. This CDR3 spans 14 amino acids. Germline V gene data show CDR1 as SQVTM and CDR2 as ANQGSEA. The CDR3 DNA follows: TGCAGCGGGCGGCTCCCCTGGGGCACCGGGGAGCTGTTTTTT. It translates to CSGRLPWGTGELFF.

This sequence joins TRBV7-9 and TRBJ1-2; 9 bases agree with TRBD1. Per germline, CDR1 SEHNR and CDR2 FQNEAQ (reference sequence). The length of the CDR3 is 13 residues. Trimming took 8 bases from V and 8 from J; bases not matched to a gene: 9. The CDR3 sequence: CASGGTGRSGYTF. The DNA for the CDR3 is TGTGCCAGCGGGGGGACAGGGAGAAGCGGCTACACCTTC.

The CDR3 region is CASTTTGRANEKLFF. Here the CDR3 DNA reads TGTGCCAGCACTACAACAGGGAGAGCTAATGAAAAACTGTTTTTT. The genes are TRBV12-3 or TRBV12-4 and TRBJ1-4; D perhaps matches TRBD1 (6 bases). V was pared by 7 bases and J by 3 bases, with 15 bases between. The CDR3 has 15 residues.

In this sample, this clonotype turned up once. The chain is built from TRBV2 and TRBJ2-3; 8 bases are a match to TRBD2. V trimming: 5 bases; J trimming: 2 bases; junction bases outside the gene matches: 9. CDR3 length: 16 amino acids. From germline, CDR1 is SNHLY and CDR2 FYNNEI. The DNA of the CDR3 is TGTGCCAGCAGTCTCCGGACTAGCAGACTCACAGATACGCAGTATTTT. Its translation is CASSLRTSRLTDTQYF. Using reference TRBV2 and TRBJ2-3 for the parts outside the CDR3, the full variable domain is EPEVTQTPSHQVTQMGQEVILRCVPISNHLYFYWYRQILGQKVEFLVSFYNNEISEKSEIFDDQFSVERPDGSNFTLKIRSTKLEDSAMYFCASSLRTSRLTDTQYFGPGTRLTVL.

The chain links TRBV14 to TRBJ2-1, with D perhaps TRBD1 (6 bases). CDR1 is SGHDN, CDR2 FVKESK, per germline. CDR3 length equals 13 residues. Deletions cut 1 base from V and 10 bases from J, with 11 bases between. CDR3 bases: TGTGCCAGCAGCCAAGGGGGGCGACGCGAGCAGTTCTTC. Amino acid sequence: CASSQGGRREQFF.

This chain joins TRBV20-1 and TRBJ2-1, with D maybe TRBD2 (5 bases). CDR1 and CDR2 from the germline V gene are DFQATT and SNEGSKA (reference sequence). The CDR3 covers 13 residues. The ends were cut back, 5 bases at V and 8 bases at J, with 16 bases in the middle. The CDR3 DNA follows: TGCAGTGCTGGATTGGGGAGCCTCGATGAGCAGTTCTTC. As protein: CSAGLGSLDEQFF.

This chain links TRBV10-3 with TRBJ2-2; D not resolved. The V gene lost 8 bases and the J gene lost 6 bases, with 10 bases spanning the gap. The CDR3 has 12 amino acids. Germline V CDR1 and CDR2: ENHRY, SYGVKD. The CDR3 loop is CAIQKRAGELFF. CDR3 nucleotide sequence: TGTGCCATCCAAAAACGGGCCGGGGAGCTGTTTTTT.

This sequence joins TRBV12-3 or TRBV12-4 and TRBJ1-1, with 11 bases aligning to TRBD1. The CDR3 runs 14 residues. V lost 10 bases to trimming and J lost 3 bases; unmatched junction nucleotides: 7. The CDR3 nucleotides read TGTGCCACCCAACCGGGACAGGGGGACACTGAAGCTTTCTTT. This translates into CATQPGQGDTEAFF.

This clonotype was found a few times. This sequence joins TRBV20-1 and TRBJ1-1, with 8 bases lining up with TRBD1. The CDR3 runs 13 residues. The junction had 3 bases not matched to a gene; V was cut back by 5 bases and J by 1 base. Germline V gene sequence: CDR1 DFQATT, CDR2 SNEGSKA (reference sequence). The CDR3 spells CSAPGTGNTEAFF. Written as DNA, the CDR3 is TGCAGTGCTCCCGGGACAGGGAACACTGAAGCTTTCTTT.

CDR3 in DNA: TGTGCCAGCAGTGAATTGATGGCCGGGGAGCTGTTTTTT. Its protein is CASSELMAGELFF. The rearrangement uses TRBV2 and TRBJ2-2; D not certain. Trimming took off 2 bases at V and 6 bases at J, with 7 bases between the two ends. The length of the CDR3 is 13 residues. Germline V CDR1 and CDR2: SNHLY, FYNNEI.

The chain carries TRBV12-3 or TRBV12-4 and TRBJ1-5, with D perhaps TRBD1 (5 bases). Trimming took off 4 bases at V and 6 bases at J, with 7 bases between the two ends. The CDR3 has 12 residues. The CDR3 region has the DNA TGTGCCAGCAGTTGGGACTTTCAGCCCCAGCATTTT. Amino acid sequence: CASSWDFQPQHF.

This rearrangement joins TRBV4-2 to TRBJ2-2; the D call may be TRBD1 or TRBD2 (5 bases each). The length of the CDR3 is 15 residues. V was cut by 5 bases and J by 5 bases, with 15 bases left in between. Germline lookup yields CDR1 LGHNA and CDR2 YNFKEQ. DNA for the CDR3: TGTGCCAGCAGCGTCCGGGACCATCCAACCGGGGAGCTGTTTTTT. It is translated as CASSVRDHPTGELFF.

The chain joins TRBV5-1 to TRBJ1-3, with unresolved D. Germline assignment: CDR1 SGHRS and CDR2 YFSETQ. The V end lost 0 bases, the J end lost 0 bases, and 16 bases lay between the germline ends. This CDR3 comprises 18 residues. The CDR3 is CASSLDWTAARSGNTIYF. The CDR3 DNA sequence: TGCGCCAGCAGCTTGGATTGGACCGCGGCTCGCTCTGGAAACACCATATATTTT.

The chain employs TRBV5-1 and TRBJ1-6, with 7 bases identical to TRBD1. The junction had 10 bases not matched to a gene; V was cut back by 4 bases and J by 0 bases. This CDR3 is 18 amino acids long. Germline V gene sequence: CDR1 SGHRS, CDR2 YFSETQ. The CDR3 reads CASSPGQSPSSYNSPLHF. Here the CDR3 DNA reads TGCGCCAGCAGCCCGGGACAGTCCCCTAGCTCCTATAATTCACCCCTCCACTTT.